Shown below are 6 T cell receptor beta chains from a single sample sequenced in a study of cytomegalovirus exposure and HLA in healthy donors. A multiplex PCR was run with 60 Vbeta primers and 13 Jbeta primers. Only in-frame clones appear in the TCRdb table, and some are missing; sequencing was by immunoSEQ multiplex PCR. This table holds 200,000 or so clones, around 86% found once. Input material: PBMCs. These receptor sequences come from a man aged 30-40 years in good health and CMV-seronegative.

A single count supports this clone. The DNA of the CDR3 is TGTGCCAGCAGTCAACACTCTAGCGGGGGGTACCAAGAGACCCAGTACTTC. Translated: CASSQHSSGGYQETQYF. The chain couples TRBV2 to TRBJ2-5; 11 bases map to TRBD2. The CDR3 sequence is 17 residues long. CDR1 is SNHLY and CDR2 is FYNNEI in the germline V gene. Germline trimming cut 5 bases from V and 0 bases from J; bases unmatched to any gene: 8.

This chain joins TRBV27 and TRBJ2-3; the match to TRBD2 covers 10 bases. V lost 6 bases to trimming and J lost 2 bases; unmatched junction nucleotides: 11. The CDR3 is 17 residues long. Germline V gene lookup returns CDR1 MNHEY and CDR2 SMNVEV (reference sequence). For the CDR3, the DNA is TGTGCCAGCAGCCCGCTAGCGGGGGCTCTCTTCACAGATACGCAGTATTTT. It translates to CASSPLAGALFTDTQYF.

The V gene is TRBV15, the J gene TRBJ1-1; a weak D match, TRBD1 (5 bases). Looked up from germline, CDR1 is LNHNV and CDR2 is YYDKDF (reference sequence). Trimming cost V 8 bases and J 1 base, with 14 bases left between them. CDR3 length equals 14 residues. CDR3 in DNA: TGTGCCACCGGGGCGGGGGGATCGAACACTGAAGCTTTCTTT. Its translation is CATGAGGSNTEAFF.

This clone has a single count. The chain uses TRBV4-2 and TRBJ2-3; TRBD2 matches at 9 bases. Germline CDR1 LGHNA, CDR2 YNFKEQ. The CDR3 length is 19 residues. V was clipped by 0 bases and J by 2 bases; unmatched bases: 12. CDR3 bases: TGTGCCAGCAGCCAAGAGGAAAGCGGGGGGCTGGGATTCACAGATACGCAGTATTTT. This sequence encodes CASSQEESGGLGFTDTQYF.

The chain has TRBV6-5 and TRBJ2-1; TRBD2 matches 8 bases. Germline V lookup: CDR1 MNHEY, CDR2 SVGAGI. This CDR3 is built from 15 residues. Trimming removed 6 bases from V and 0 bases from J; junction bases left unmatched: 4. The CDR3 sequence is CASRSSGGSYNEQFF. Written as DNA, the CDR3 is TGTGCCAGCAGGTCCAGCGGGGGCTCCTACAATGAGCAGTTCTTC.

The chain uses TRBV5-6 and TRBJ2-3; D might be TRBD2 (6 bases). CDR1 and CDR2 (germline): SGHDT, YYEEEE. Trimming shortened V by 5 bases and J by 2 bases, and 18 bases separated the two germline ends. The CDR3 contains 16 residues. CDR3 sequence (DNA): TGTGCCAGCAGTTGGGGGGTCGCAGGCTCCACAGATACGCAGTATTTT. Translated: CASSWGVAGSTDTQYF. The entire variable domain, with the rest obtained from reference TRBV5-6 and TRBJ2-3, is as follows: DAGVTQSPTHLIKTRGQQVTLRCSPKSGHDTVSWYQQALGQGPQFIFQYYEEEERQRGNFPDRFSGHQFPNYSSELNVNALLLGDSALYLCASSWGVAGSTDTQYFGPGTRLTVL.